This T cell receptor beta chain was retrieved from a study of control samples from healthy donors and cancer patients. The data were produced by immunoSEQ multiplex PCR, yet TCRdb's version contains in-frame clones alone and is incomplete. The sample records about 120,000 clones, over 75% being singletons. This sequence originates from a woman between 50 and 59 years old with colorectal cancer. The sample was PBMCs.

CDR3 coding DNA: TGTGCCAGCTCACCTGAAGGGGGCATTGAAAAACTGTTTTTT. Translated: CASSPEGGIEKLFF. The chain employs TRBV18 and TRBJ1-4; 7 bases map to TRBD1. V was clipped by 3 bases and J by 7 bases; unmatched bases: 5. The CDR3 is made up of 14 amino acids. Germline V gene data show CDR1 as KGHSH and CDR2 as LQKENI. Full variable domain (outside the CDR3, taken from reference TRBV18 and TRBJ1-4): NAGVMQNPRHLVRRRGQEARLRCSPMKGHSHVYWYRQLPEEGLKFMVYLQKENIIDESGMPKERFSAEFPKEGPSILRIQQVVRGDSAAYFCASSPEGGIEKLFFGSGTQLSVL.